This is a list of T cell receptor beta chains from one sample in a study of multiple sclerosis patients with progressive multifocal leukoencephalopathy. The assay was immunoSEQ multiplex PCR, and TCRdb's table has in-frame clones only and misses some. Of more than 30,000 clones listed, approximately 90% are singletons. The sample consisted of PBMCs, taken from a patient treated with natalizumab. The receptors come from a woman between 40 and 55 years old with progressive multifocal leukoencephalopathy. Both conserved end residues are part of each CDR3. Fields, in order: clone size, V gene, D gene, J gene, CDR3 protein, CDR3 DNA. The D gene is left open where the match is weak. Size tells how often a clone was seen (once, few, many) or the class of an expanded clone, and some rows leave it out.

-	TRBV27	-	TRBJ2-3	CASKGMSTDTQYF	TGTGCCAGCAAGGGGATGAGCACAGATACGCAGTATTTT
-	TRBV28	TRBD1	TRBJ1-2	CASSLTADRETIGYTF	TGTGCCAGCAGCCTAACCGCGGACAGGGAAACTATTGGCTACACCTTC
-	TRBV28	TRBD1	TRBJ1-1	CASRRTGGTEAFF	TGTGCCAGCAGAAGGACAGGGGGGACTGAAGCTTTCTTT
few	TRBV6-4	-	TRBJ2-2	CASSEDYTGELFF	TGTGCCAGCAGTGAGGACTACACCGGGGAGCTGTTTTTT
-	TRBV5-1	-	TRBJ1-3	CASRGQSELGNTIYF	TGCGCCAGCAGGGGGCAGTCAGAGCTCGGAAACACCATATATTTT
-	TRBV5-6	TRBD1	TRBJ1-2	CASSLVGDRGRDGYTF	TGTGCCAGCAGCTTGGTAGGGGACAGGGGAAGGGATGGCTACACCTTC
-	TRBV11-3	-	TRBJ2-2	CASSFTSGTTGELFF	TGTGCCAGCAGCTTCACCAGCGGAACGACCGGGGAGCTGTTTTTT
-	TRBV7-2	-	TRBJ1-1	CASSLGQENTEAFF	TGTGCCAGCAGCTTAGGACAGGAGAACACTGAAGCTTTCTTT
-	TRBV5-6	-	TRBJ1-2	CASSPITLYGYTF	TGTGCCAGCAGCCCTATAACACTCTATGGCTACACCTTC
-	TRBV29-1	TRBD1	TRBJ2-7	CSVAQGQGHTLSSYEQYF	TGCAGCGTCGCCCAGGGACAGGGGCACACCCTCAGCTCCTACGAGCAGTACTTC
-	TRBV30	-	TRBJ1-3	CAWSVGGFSGNTIYF	TGTGCCTGGAGTGTAGGGGGGTTCTCTGGAAACACCATATATTTT
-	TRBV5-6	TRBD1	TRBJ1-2	CASSPGTGYGYTF	TGTGCCAGCAGCCCCGGGACAGGTTATGGCTACACCTTC
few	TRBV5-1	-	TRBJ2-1	CASSRTSRLTFYNEQFF	TGCGCCAGCAGCCGAACCTCACGACTGACCTTCTACAATGAGCAGTTCTTC
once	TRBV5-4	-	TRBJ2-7	CASSDDPARSYEQYF	TGTGCCAGCAGCGACGACCCGGCCCGGTCCTACGAGCAGTACTTC
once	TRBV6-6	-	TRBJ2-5	CASSSRTGQETQYF	TGTGCCAGCAGTTCTCGGACTGGCCAAGAGACCCAGTACTTC
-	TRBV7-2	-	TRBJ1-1	CASSLSGANTEAFF	TGTGCCAGCAGCTTATCGGGGGCGAACACTGAAGCTTTCTTT
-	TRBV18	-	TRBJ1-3	CASSPEVLSGNTIYF	TGTGCCAGCTCACCCGAGGTACTCTCTGGAAACACCATATATTTT
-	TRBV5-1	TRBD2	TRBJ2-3	CASSATSGGRTDTQYF	TGCGCCAGCAGCGCGACTAGCGGGGGGCGCACAGATACGCAGTATTTT
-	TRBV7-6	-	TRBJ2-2	CASSPAVGGVGELFF	TGTGCCAGCAGCCCAGCTGTGGGGGGAGTCGGGGAGCTGTTTTTT
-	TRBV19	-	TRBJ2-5	CASSPQASVETQYF	TGTGCCAGTAGTCCCCAGGCCTCCGTCGAGACCCAGTACTTC
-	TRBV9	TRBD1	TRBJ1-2	CASSEGQGYYGYTF	TGTGCCAGCAGCGAGGGACAGGGTTACTATGGCTACACCTTC
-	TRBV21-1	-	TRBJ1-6	CASYSRPNSPLHF	TGTGCCAGCTATTCCCGGCCTAATTCACCCCTCCACTTT
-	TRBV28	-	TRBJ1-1	CASSSPGEGRYTEAFF	TGTGCCAGCAGTTCACCCGGTGAAGGGAGGTACACTGAAGCTTTCTTT
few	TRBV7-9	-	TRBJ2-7	CASSSDRLSSSLISYEQYF	TGTGCCAGCAGCTCAGACAGACTCTCTTCATCACTCATCTCCTACGAGCAGTACTTC
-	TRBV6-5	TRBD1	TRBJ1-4	CASKWTGNEKLFF	TGTGCCAGCAAGTGGACAGGAAATGAAAAACTGTTTTTT
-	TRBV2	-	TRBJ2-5	CASSLADHRETQYF	TGTGCCAGCAGTCTGGCAGATCATAGGGAGACCCAGTACTTC
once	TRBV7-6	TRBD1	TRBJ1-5	CASSLAGGQTINQPQHF	TGTGCCAGCAGCTTAGCGGGGGGACAGACTATTAATCAGCCCCAGCATTTT
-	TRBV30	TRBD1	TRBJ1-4	CAWRPGVGQRNEKLFF	TGTGCCTGGAGGCCTGGGGTGGGACAGAGGAATGAAAAACTGTTTTTT
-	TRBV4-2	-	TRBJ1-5	CASSQDRGRENQPQHF	TGTGCCAGCAGCCAAGATCGGGGTCGCGAGAATCAGCCCCAGCATTTT
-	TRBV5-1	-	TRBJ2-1	CASSLDLTYNEQFF	TGCGCCAGCAGCTTGGACCTGACCTACAATGAGCAGTTCTTC
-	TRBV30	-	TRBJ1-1	CAWSGGGAQAFF	TGTGCCTGGAGCGGAGGGGGGGCTCAGGCTTTCTTT
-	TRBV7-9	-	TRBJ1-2	CASIRFTQGGYTF	TGTGCCAGCATCCGTTTTACCCAAGGGGGCTACACCTTC
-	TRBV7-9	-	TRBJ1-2	CASSRFDLQSGYTF	TGTGCCAGCAGCAGATTTGACCTTCAGTCTGGCTACACCTTC
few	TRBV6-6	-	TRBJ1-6	CASSPQGRESPLHF	TGTGCCAGCAGTCCACAAGGGCGAGAATCACCCCTCCACTTT
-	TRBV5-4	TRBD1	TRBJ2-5	CASSLRTGFETQYF	TGTGCCAGCAGCCTACGGACAGGGTTTGAGACCCAGTACTTC
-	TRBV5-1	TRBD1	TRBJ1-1	CASSWGQGNTEAFF	TGCGCCAGCAGTTGGGGACAGGGGAACACTGAAGCTTTCTTT
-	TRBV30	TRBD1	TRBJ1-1	CAWSGQGAREAFF	TGTGCCTGGAGTGGACAGGGGGCGCGGGAAGCTTTCTTT
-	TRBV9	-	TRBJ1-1	CASSPSAVNTEAFF	TGTGCCAGCAGCCCCTCTGCAGTGAACACTGAAGCTTTCTTT
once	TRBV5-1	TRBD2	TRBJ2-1	CASSLEGGPLSYNEQFF	TGCGCCAGCAGCTTGGAGGGAGGGCCGCTCTCCTACAATGAGCAGTTCTTC